The clone carrying this T cell receptor (beta chain) was seen a handful of times. Its target is not known. This entry comes from a study of response to subunit inactivated influenza vaccine. Notes on the study in general: That few new T cells are recruited by each seasonal influenza vaccination was the authors' suggestion.

Germline V lookup: CDR1 SGHRS, CDR2 YFSETQ. The V gene lost 1 base and the J gene lost 6 bases, with 9 bases spanning the gap. The CDR3 loop spans 13 amino acids. MiXCR, applied by TCRdb to the RT-PCR reads, yields one record per CDR3 protein. This table has approximately 700,000 distinct CDR3 sequences, 15% to 17% appearing once. This chain joins TRBV5-1 and TRBJ2-3; D gene unclear. The sample consisted of PBMCs from blood, taken about 11 days after vaccination. The sequence was collected from a man over 45 who received an inactivated influenza vaccine. The CDR3 nucleotides read TGCGCCAGCAGCTTGCTGGGGTGGGATACGCAGTATTTT. This translates into CASSLLGWDTQYF.